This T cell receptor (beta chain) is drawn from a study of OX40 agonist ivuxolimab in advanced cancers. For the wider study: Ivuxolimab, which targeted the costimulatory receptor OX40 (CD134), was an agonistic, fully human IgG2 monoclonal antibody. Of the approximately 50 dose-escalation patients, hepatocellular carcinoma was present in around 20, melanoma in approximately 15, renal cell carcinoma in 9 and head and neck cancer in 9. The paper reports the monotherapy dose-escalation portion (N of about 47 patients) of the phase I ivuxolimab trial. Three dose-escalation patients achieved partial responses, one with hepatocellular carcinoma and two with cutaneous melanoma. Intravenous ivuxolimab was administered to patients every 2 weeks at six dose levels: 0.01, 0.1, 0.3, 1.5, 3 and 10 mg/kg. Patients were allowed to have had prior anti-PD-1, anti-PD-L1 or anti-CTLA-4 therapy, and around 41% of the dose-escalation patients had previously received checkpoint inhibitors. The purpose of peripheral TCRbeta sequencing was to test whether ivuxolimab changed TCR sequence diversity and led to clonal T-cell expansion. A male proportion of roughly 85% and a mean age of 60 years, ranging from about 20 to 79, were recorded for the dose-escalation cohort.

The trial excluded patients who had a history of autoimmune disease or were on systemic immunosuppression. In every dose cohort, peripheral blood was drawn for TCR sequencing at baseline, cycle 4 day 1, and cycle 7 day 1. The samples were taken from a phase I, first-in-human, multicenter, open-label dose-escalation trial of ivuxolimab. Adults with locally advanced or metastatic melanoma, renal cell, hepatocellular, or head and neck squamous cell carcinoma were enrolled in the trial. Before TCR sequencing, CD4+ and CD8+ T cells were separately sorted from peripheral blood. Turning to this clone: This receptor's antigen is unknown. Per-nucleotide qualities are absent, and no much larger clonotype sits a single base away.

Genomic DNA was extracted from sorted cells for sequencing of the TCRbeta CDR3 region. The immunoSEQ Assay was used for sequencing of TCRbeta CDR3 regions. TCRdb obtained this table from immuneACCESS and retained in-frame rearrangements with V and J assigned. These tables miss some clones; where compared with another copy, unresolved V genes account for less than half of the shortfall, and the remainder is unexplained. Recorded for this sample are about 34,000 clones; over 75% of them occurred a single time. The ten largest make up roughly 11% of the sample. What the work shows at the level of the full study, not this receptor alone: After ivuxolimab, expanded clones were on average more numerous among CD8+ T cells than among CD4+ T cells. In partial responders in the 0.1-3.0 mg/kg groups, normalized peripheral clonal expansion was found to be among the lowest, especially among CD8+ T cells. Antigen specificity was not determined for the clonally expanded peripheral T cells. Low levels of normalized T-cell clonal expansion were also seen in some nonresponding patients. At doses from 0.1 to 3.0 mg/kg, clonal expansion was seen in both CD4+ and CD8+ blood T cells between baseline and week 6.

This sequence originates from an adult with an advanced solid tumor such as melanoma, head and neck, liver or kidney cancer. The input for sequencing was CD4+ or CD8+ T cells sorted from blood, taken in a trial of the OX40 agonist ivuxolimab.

The CDR3: CASSLGLEGNEQFF. DNA sequence: TGTGCCAGCAGCTTGGGACTAGAGGGCAATGAGCAGTTCTTC. Rearrangement joined TRBV11-2 to TRBJ2-1; the central 8 bases match TRBD2. CDR1 and CDR2, looked up from the germline V gene, are SGHAT and FQNNGV. The CDR3 starts with the cysteine, ends with the phenylalanine, and has 14 residues. Left in the record is the CDR3 DNA by itself, 42 bases read in frame from the first base. V is trimmed back by 3 bases and J by 6 bases, and the junction contains 4 bases that no gene match accounts for.